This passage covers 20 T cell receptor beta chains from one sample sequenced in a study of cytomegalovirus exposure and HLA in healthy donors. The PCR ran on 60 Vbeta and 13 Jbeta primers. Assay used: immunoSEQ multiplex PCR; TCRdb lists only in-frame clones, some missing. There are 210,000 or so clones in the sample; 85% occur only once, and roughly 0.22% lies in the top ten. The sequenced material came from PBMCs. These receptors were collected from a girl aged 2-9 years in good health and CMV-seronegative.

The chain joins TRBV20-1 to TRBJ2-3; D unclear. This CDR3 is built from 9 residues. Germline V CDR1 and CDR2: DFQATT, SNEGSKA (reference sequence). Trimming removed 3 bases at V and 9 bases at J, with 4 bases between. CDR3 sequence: CSASGTQYF. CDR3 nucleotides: TGCAGTGCTAGCGGGACGCAGTATTTT.

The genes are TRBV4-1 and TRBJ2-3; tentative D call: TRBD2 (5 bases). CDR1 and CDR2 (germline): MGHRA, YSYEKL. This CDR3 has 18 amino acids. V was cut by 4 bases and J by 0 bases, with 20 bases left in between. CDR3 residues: CASSLTRASGLSTDTQYF. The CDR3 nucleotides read TGCGCCAGCAGCCTCACCCGGGCGTCAGGACTGAGCACAGATACGCAGTATTTT.

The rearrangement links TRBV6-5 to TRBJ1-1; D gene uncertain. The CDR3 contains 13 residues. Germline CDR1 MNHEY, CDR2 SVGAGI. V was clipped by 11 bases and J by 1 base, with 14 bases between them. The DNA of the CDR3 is TGTGCCTCAAAGTGGAGGACGAACACTGAAGCTTTCTTT. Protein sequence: CASKWRTNTEAFF.

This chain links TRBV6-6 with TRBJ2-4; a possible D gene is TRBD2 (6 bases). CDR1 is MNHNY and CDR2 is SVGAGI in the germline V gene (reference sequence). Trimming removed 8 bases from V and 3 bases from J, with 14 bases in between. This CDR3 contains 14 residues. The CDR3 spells CASCVGGVKNIQYF. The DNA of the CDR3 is TGTGCCAGCTGTGTAGGAGGGGTCAAAAACATTCAGTACTTC.

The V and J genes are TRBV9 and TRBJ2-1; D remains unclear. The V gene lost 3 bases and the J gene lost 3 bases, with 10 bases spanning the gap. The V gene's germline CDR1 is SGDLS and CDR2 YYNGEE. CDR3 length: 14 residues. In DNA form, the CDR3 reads TGTGCCAGCAGCGCTAGACTGGACTACAATGAGCAGTTCTTC. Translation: CASSARLDYNEQFF.

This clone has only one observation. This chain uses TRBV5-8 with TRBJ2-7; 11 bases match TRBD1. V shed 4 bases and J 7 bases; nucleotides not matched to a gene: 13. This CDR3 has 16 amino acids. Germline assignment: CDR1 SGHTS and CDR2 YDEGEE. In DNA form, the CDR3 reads TGTGCCAGCAGCGACCTATACCGGGACAGGGGGTGGGAGCAGTACTTC. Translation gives CASSDLYRDRGWEQYF.

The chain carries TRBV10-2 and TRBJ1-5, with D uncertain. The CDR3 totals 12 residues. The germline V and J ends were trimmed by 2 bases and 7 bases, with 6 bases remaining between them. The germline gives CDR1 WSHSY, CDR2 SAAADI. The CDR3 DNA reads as TGCGCCAGCAGTGAGCACTGGCAGCCCCAGCATTTT. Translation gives CASSEHWQPQHF.

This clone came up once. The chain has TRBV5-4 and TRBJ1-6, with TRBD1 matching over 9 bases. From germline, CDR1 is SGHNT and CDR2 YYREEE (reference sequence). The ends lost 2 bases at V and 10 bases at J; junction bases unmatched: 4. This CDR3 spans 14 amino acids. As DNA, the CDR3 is TGTGCCAGCAGCTTACAGGGGGCTTGGTCACCCCTCCACTTT. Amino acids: CASSLQGAWSPLHF.

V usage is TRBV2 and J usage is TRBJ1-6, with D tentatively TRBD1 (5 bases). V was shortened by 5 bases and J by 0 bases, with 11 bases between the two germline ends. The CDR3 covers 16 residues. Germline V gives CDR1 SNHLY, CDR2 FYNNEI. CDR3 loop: CASSSRGGSYNSPLHF. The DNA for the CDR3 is TGTGCCAGCAGTTCTCGCGGGGGCTCCTATAATTCACCCCTCCACTTT.

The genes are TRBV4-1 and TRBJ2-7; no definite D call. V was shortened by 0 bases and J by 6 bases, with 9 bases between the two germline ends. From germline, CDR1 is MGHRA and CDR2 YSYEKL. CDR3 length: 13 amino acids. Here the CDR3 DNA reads TGCGCCAGCAGCCAAGATTGGTCGCGCGAGCAGTACTTC. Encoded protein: CASSQDWSREQYF.

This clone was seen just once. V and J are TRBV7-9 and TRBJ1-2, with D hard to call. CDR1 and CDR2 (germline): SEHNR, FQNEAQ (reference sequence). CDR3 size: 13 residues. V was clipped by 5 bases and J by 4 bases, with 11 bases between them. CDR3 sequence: CASSPLLSYGYTF. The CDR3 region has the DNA TGTGCCAGCAGCCCACTCCTCTCCTATGGCTACACCTTC.

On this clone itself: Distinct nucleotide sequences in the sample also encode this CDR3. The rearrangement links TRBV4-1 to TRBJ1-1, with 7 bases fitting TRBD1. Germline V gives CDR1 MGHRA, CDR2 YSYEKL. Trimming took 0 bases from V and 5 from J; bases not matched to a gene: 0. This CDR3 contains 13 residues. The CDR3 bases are TGCGCCAGCAGCCAAGACAGGGGGACTGAAGCTTTCTTT. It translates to CASSQDRGTEAFF.

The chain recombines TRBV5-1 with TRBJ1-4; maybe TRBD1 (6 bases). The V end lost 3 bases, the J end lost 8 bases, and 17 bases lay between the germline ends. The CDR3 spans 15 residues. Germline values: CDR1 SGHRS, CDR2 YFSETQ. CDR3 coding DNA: TGCGCCAGCAGCTCCCACCCACAGGGTGAAGAAAAACTGTTTTTT. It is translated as CASSSHPQGEEKLFF.

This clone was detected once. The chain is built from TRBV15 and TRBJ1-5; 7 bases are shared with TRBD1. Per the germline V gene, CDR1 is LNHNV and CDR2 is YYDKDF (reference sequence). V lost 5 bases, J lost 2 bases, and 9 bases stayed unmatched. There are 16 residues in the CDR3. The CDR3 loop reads CATSDTDRVGNQPQHF. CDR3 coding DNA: TGTGCCACCAGCGACACCGACAGGGTGGGCAATCAGCCCCAGCATTTT.

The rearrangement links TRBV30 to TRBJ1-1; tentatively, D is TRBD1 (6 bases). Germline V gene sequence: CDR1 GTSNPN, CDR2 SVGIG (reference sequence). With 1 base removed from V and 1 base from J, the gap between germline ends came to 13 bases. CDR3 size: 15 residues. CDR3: CAWSARGGRNTEAFF. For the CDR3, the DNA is TGTGCCTGGAGTGCCCGGGGGGGCAGGAACACTGAAGCTTTCTTT.

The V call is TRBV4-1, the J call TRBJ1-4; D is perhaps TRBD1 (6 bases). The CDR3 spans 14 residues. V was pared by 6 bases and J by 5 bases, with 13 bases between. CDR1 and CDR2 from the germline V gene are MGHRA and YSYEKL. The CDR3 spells CASSTGTFNEKLFF. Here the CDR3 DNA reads TGCGCCAGCAGTACCGGGACATTCAATGAAAAACTGTTTTTT.

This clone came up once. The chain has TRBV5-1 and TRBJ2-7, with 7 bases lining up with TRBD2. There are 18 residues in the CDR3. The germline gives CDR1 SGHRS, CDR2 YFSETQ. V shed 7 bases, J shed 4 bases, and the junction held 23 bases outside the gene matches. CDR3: CASWGGSSGLPSAYEQYF. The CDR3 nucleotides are TGCGCCAGCTGGGGGGGGTCTAGCGGACTTCCGTCGGCGTACGAGCAGTACTTC.

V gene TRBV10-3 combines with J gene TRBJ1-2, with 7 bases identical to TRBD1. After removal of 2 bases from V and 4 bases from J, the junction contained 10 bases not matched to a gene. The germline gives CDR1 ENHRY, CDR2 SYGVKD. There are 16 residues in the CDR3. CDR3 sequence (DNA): TGTGCCATCAGTGAGGGCAGGGGGTTCCCCCCCTATGGCTACACCTTC. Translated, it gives CAISEGRGFPPYGYTF.

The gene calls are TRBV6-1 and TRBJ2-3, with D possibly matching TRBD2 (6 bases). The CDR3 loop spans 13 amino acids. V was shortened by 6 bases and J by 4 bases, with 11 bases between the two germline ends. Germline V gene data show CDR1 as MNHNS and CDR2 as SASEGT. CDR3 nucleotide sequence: TGTGCCAGCAGCGGGAGTCGGCCAGATACGCAGTATTTT. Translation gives CASSGSRPDTQYF.

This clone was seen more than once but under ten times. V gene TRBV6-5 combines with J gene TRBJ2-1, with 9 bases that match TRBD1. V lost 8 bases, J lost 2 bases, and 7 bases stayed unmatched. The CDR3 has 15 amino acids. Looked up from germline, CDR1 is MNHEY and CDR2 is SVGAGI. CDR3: CASHGDRVAYNEQFF. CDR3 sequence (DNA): TGTGCCAGCCACGGGGACAGGGTAGCCTACAATGAGCAGTTCTTC.